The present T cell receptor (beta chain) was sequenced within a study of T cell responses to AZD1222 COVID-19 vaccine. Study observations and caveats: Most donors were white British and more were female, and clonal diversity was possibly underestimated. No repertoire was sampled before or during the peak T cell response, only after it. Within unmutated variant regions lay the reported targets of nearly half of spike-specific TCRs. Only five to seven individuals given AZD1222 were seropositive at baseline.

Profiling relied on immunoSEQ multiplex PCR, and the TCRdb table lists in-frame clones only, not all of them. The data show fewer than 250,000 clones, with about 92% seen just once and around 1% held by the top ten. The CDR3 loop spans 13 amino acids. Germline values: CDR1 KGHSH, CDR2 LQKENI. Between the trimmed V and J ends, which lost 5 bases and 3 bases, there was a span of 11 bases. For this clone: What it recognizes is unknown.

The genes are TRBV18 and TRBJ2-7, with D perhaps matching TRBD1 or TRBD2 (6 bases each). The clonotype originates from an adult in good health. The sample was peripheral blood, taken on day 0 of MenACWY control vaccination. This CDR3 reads CASSAGHNYEQYF. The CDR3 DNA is TGTGCCAGCTCAGCGGGACATAACTACGAGCAGTACTTC. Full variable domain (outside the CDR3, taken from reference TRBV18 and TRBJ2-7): NAGVMQNPRHLVRRRGQEARLRCSPMKGHSHVYWYRQLPEEGLKFMVYLQKENIIDESGMPKERFSAEFPKEGPSILRIQQVVRGDSAAYFCASSAGHNYEQYFGPGTRLTVT.